The present T cell receptor beta chain was sequenced within a study of T-cell memory formation after mild COVID-19. At the level of the study: Largely donor-specific TCR clusters were found.

TCRdb fed the 5' RACE reads into MiXCR, producing one record per CDR3 protein. The sample shows fewer than 400,000 distinct CDR3 sequences, 10% to 15% of them seen only once. Germline V gives CDR1 LGHDT, CDR2 YNNKEL (reference sequence). V shed 4 bases and J shed 2 bases, with 12 bases lying between them. This CDR3 is built from 15 residues. Sequenced sample: PBMCs or a T cell subset sorted from them (not recorded which). The genes are TRBV3-1 and TRBJ2-1, with D perhaps matching TRBD1 (5 bases). The sequence was collected from a man between 18 and 29 years old who had mild COVID-19 (a few samples of this study predate the infection). Cell type and time point are not known. The CDR3 spells CASSPPRATYNEQFF. CDR3 coding DNA: TGTGCCAGCAGCCCGCCCAGGGCAACCTACAATGAGCAGTTCTTC.